The entry that follows covers one T cell receptor (beta chain) sequence. Authors' data handling: Counts of nucleated cells, estimated from reference gene primer amplification, were obtained. Sequencing was performed with immunoSEQ multiplex PCR; in TCRdb, only in-frame clones are kept and a portion is missing. The V and J calls and clone size are taken from that table; D and trimming were inferred from the DNA. The sample yields about 240,000 clones, around 86% seen once. The entry originates in a study of blood T cell repertoires in COVID-19. Study in general: Samples taken during acute and convalescent COVID-19 were collected in the United States, Italy and Spain. Sample material is recorded as cDNA or gDNA derived from T cells, B-cell-depleted T cells, or PBMCs.

The CDR3 is 18 residues long. With 3 bases clipped from V and 1 base from J, the junction kept 14 bases outside the gene matches. Germline V gene lookup returns CDR1 SGDLS and CDR2 YYNGEE. The sequencing sample was made of peripheral blood. The receptor was derived from a young man who had recovered from COVID-19. This sequence joins TRBV9 and TRBJ1-1; the match to TRBD1 covers 8 bases. The CDR3 DNA is TGTGCCAGCAGCGCAAACCGGGACAGGTCCTACAGGAACACTGAAGCTTTCTTT. This sequence encodes CASSANRDRSYRNTEAFF.